The 21 T cell receptor beta chains listed next were all sequenced from one sample in a study of neoadjuvant anti-PD-1 for oral cavity cancer. TCRdb's table, derived via immunoSEQ multiplex PCR, lists solely in-frame clones and lacks some. The table lists 9,000 to 9,500 clones, approximately 61% of them singletons. Sequenced here: tumor tissue, sampled before nivolumab (anti-PD-1) treatment. The source of these receptors is a person aged 40-85 years with oral cavity squamous cell carcinoma.

V gene TRBV19 combines with J gene TRBJ2-7; the match to TRBD1 covers 9 bases. CDR1 is LNHDA and CDR2 is SQIVND in the germline V gene (reference sequence). V gave up 1 base and J gave up 1 base; unmatched junction bases: 5. The CDR3 has 16 amino acids. The CDR3 region has the DNA TGTGCCAGTAGTATAGGGGGACAGGGAGGGTCCTACGAGCAGTACTTC. This gives the protein CASSIGGQGGSYEQYF.

This chain joins TRBV15 and TRBJ1-2; D uncertain. Trimming cost V 1 base and J 8 bases, with 11 bases left between them. The germline V gene has CDR1 LNHNV and CDR2 YYDKDF (reference sequence). The CDR3 consists of 13 residues. The CDR3 DNA reads as TGTGCCACCAGCAGAGGATCTACAGAAGGCTACACCTTC. Encoded protein: CATSRGSTEGYTF.

This clone was observed a single time. The genes are TRBV7-3 and TRBJ2-1; 14 positions agree with TRBD2. The CDR3 extends over 15 amino acids. Germline V gene sequence: CDR1 SGHTA, CDR2 FQGTGA. V shed 5 bases, J shed 8 bases, and the junction held 5 bases outside the gene matches. The CDR3 DNA follows: TGTGCCAGCAGCGCGTCGGGACTAGCGGGGGATGAGCAGTTCTTC. This codes for CASSASGLAGDEQFF. The whole variable domain, filled in from reference TRBV7-3 and TRBJ2-1, reads GAGVSQTPSNKVTEKGKYVELRCDPISGHTALYWYRQSLGQGPEFLIYFQGTGAADDSGLPNDRFFAVRPEGSVSTLKIQRTERGDSAVYLCASSASGLAGDEQFFGPGTRLTVL.

The rearrangement joins TRBV13 to TRBJ2-1, with 7 bases that match TRBD1. Germline V gene sequence: CDR1 PRHDT, CDR2 FYEKMQ (reference sequence). This CDR3 is built from 16 residues. V lost 4 bases, J lost 0 bases, and 6 bases stayed unmatched. CDR3 DNA sequence: TGTGCCAGCAGCTACCTAGGGGGCCCCTCCTACAATGAGCAGTTCTTC. It translates to CASSYLGGPSYNEQFF.

This clone was observed a few times. The chain carries TRBV11-2 and TRBJ1-4; D remains ambiguous. V lost 8 bases, J lost 3 bases, and 10 bases lay in between. The CDR3 runs 13 residues. Germline lookup yields CDR1 SGHAT and CDR2 FQNNGV. The CDR3 DNA reads TGTGCCAGCGCCAGCAGCCCTAATGAAAAACTGTTTTTT. It specifies CASASSPNEKLFF.

The rearrangement joins TRBV2 to TRBJ1-2; no firm D call. Germline loops: CDR1 SNHLY, CDR2 FYNNEI. Trimming cost V 7 bases and J 4 bases, with 13 bases left between them. The CDR3 runs to 13 residues. The CDR3 here is CASTGRPIYGYTF. In DNA form, the CDR3 reads TGTGCCAGCACAGGCAGGCCCATCTATGGCTACACCTTC.

The chain joins TRBV27 to TRBJ2-7; 8 positions agree with TRBD1. In germline, CDR1 is MNHEY, CDR2 SMNVEV (reference sequence). This CDR3 region has 16 residues. The J segment lost 2 bases and the V segment lost 6 bases, leaving 12 bases of the junction unmatched. The CDR3 nucleotides are TGTGCCAGCAGATACGCCTCGGGACAGGATGCCTACGAGCAGTACTTC. It yields the protein CASRYASGQDAYEQYF.

CDR3 nucleotides: TGTGCCAGCAGTGGGCAGGCCGTTTGGGACGGCTACACCTTC. It specifies CASSGQAVWDGYTF. This chain links TRBV2 with TRBJ1-2; tentatively, D is TRBD1 (5 bases). The germline gives CDR1 SNHLY, CDR2 FYNNEI. The length of the CDR3 is 14 residues. Trimming stripped 4 bases from V and 8 bases from J, with 17 bases between. Filled out from reference TRBV2 and TRBJ1-2, the complete variable domain reads EPEVTQTPSHQVTQMGQEVILRCVPISNHLYFYWYRQILGQKVEFLVSFYNNEISEKSEIFDDQFSVERPDGSNFTLKIRSTKLEDSAMYFCASSGQAVWDGYTFGSGTRLTVV.

This rearrangement joins TRBV25-1 to TRBJ1-6; TRBD1 is a possible D gene (6 bases). This CDR3 is 15 amino acids long. V lost 4 bases and J lost 7, with 14 bases in between. Per the germline V gene, CDR1 is MGHDK and CDR2 is SYGVNS. DNA of the CDR3: TGTGCCAGCAGTGCCCTGAGGGGGGGAAATTCACCCCTCCACTTT. Amino acids: CASSALRGGNSPLHF.

The chain couples TRBV30 to TRBJ1-1; D is ambiguous. The CDR3 is 15 amino acids. The germline V gene encodes CDR1 GTSNPN and CDR2 SVGIG (reference sequence). The ends were cut back, 0 bases at V and 1 base at J, with 12 bases in the middle. CDR3: CAWSVAVFWNTEAFF. DNA of the CDR3: TGTGCCTGGAGTGTCGCGGTTTTTTGGAACACTGAAGCTTTCTTT.

The CDR3 coding sequence is TGTGCCAGCAGAGGTGAAACTTCTAGCTCCTACGAGCAGTACTTC. This gives the protein CASRGETSSSYEQYF. This chain connects TRBV28 to TRBJ2-7; no reliable D call. With 6 bases removed from V and 0 bases from J, the gap between germline ends came to 15 bases. The germline gives CDR1 MDHEN, CDR2 SYDVKM. The CDR3 is 15 amino acids.

The V and J genes are TRBV6-6 and TRBJ2-3; 13 bases are a match to TRBD2. CDR1 and CDR2 (germline): MNHNY, SVGAGI (reference sequence). V dropped 6 bases and J dropped 1; count of bases not matched to a gene: 4. The CDR3 length is 16 residues. This CDR3 reads CASRLGLAGGTDTQYF. As DNA, the CDR3 is TGTGCCAGCAGACTAGGACTAGCGGGGGGCACAGATACGCAGTATTTT.

This clone was observed once. This CDR3 reads CASSPGLGETQYF. The CDR3 DNA reads as TGTGCCAGCAGCCCTGGACTAGGGGAGACCCAGTACTTC. The chain carries TRBV9 and TRBJ2-5, with 7 bases identical to TRBD2. Germline V gene lookup returns CDR1 SGDLS and CDR2 YYNGEE. J lost 5 bases, V lost 4 bases, and 5 bases had no gene match. This CDR3 is 13 amino acids long.

J is TRBJ1-4 and V is TRBV19; 7 bases are shared with TRBD1. This CDR3 is built from 17 residues. V lost 3 bases to trimming and J lost 4 bases; unmatched junction nucleotides: 11. Germline V gives CDR1 LNHDA, CDR2 SQIVND (reference sequence). The CDR3 loop is CASSMGTAKPRNEKLFF. The CDR3 nucleotides are TGTGCCAGTAGTATGGGGACAGCGAAACCCCGTAATGAAAAACTGTTTTTT.

This rearrangement joins TRBV2 to TRBJ2-3; D is perhaps TRBD1 (6 bases). The V gene's germline CDR1 is SNHLY and CDR2 FYNNEI. V was shortened by 4 bases and J by 0 bases, with 11 bases between the two germline ends. The CDR3 length is 15 residues. The CDR3 coding sequence is TGTGCCAGCAGTGGAGTGGACAGAAGCACAGATACGCAGTATTTT. Amino acids: CASSGVDRSTDTQYF.

The chain is built from TRBV7-9 and TRBJ1-2; the match to TRBD1 covers 7 bases. Germline V gene data show CDR1 as SEHNR and CDR2 as FQNEAQ (reference sequence). The length of the CDR3 is 15 residues. The V segment lost 1 base and the J segment 5 bases; nucleotides outside the gene matches: 7. CDR3: CASSLGGDSRYGYTF. For the CDR3, the DNA is TGTGCCAGCAGCTTAGGGGGGGACAGCCGTTATGGCTACACCTTC. The full variable domain, in which reference TRBV7-9 and TRBJ1-2 provide the parts outside the CDR3, is DTGVSQNPRHKITKRGQNVTFRCDPISEHNRLYWYRQTLGQGPEFLTYFQNEAQLEKSRLLSDRFSAERPKGSFSTLEIQRTEQGDSAMYLCASSLGGDSRYGYTFGSGTRLTVV.

V usage is TRBV6-1 and J usage is TRBJ1-5, with D perhaps matching TRBD1 (6 bases). CDR3 length: 14 residues. Deletions cut 5 bases from V and 4 bases from J, with 12 bases between. Germline V gene sequence: CDR1 MNHNS, CDR2 SASEGT. As DNA, the CDR3 is TGTGCCAGCAGTAAAGGACAGTTGAATCAGCCCCAGCATTTT. Protein sequence: CASSKGQLNQPQHF.

This chain links TRBV20-1 with TRBJ1-4; D is uncertain. This CDR3 spans 11 amino acids. Germline CDR1 DFQATT, CDR2 SNEGSKA (reference sequence). V was cut by 3 bases and J by 6 bases, with 5 bases left in between. In nucleotides, the CDR3 is TGCAGTGCTAGCCTCCATGAAAAACTGTTTTTT. It is translated as CSASLHEKLFF.

This rearrangement joins TRBV5-1 to TRBJ2-7; tentative D call: TRBD1 (5 bases). The germline V and J ends were trimmed by 2 bases and 5 bases, with 11 bases remaining between them. Germline-derived CDR1 and CDR2 are SGHRS and YFSETQ. This CDR3 spans 13 amino acids. In nucleotides, the CDR3 is TGCGCCAGCAGCTTAAGACAGTCCCACGAGCAGTACTTC. Protein: CASSLRQSHEQYF.

The J gene is TRBJ1-2, the V gene TRBV27, with no clear D. The germline CDR1 and CDR2 sequences are MNHEY and SMNVEV (reference sequence). Deletions cut 5 bases from V and 4 bases from J, with 14 bases between. The CDR3 is made up of 14 amino acids. The CDR3 nucleotides read TGTGCCAGCAGTAGCTCGGGCCAAGGCTATGGCTACACCTTC. Translated, it gives CASSSSGQGYGYTF.

The rearrangement joins TRBV6-1 to TRBJ1-6; D may be TRBD1 (6 bases). The CDR3 totals 15 residues. Trimming left V 0 bases short and J 6 bases short, with 9 bases between. CDR1 MNHNS and CDR2 SASEGT come from the germline V gene. CDR3 amino acids: CASSEAGHSNSPLHF. CDR3 nucleotides: TGTGCCAGCAGTGAAGCGGGACATAGTAATTCACCCCTCCACTTT.